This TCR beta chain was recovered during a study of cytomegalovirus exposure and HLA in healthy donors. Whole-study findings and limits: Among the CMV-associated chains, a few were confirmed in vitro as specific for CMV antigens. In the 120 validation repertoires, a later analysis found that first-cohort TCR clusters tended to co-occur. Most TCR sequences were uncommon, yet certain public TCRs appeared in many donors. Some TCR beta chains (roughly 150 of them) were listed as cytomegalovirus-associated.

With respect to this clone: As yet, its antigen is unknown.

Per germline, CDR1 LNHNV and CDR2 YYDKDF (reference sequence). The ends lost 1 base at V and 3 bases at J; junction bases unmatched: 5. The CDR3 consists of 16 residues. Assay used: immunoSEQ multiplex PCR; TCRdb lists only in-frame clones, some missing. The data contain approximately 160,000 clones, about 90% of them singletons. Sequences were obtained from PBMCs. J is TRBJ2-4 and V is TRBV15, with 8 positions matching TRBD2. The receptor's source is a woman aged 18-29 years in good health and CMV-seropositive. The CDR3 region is CATSRGSGSGKNIQYF. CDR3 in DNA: TGTGCCACCAGCAGAGGCAGCGGGAGCGGCAAAAACATTCAGTACTTC.